In this sample, the clone carrying this TCR beta chain turned up a few times. What it binds is unknown. The data stem from a study of spatial heterogeneity in lung cancer. Findings and limits, study-wide: Blood carried ubiquitous expanded tumor TCRs more at resection than follow-up.

Time point denoted: sample taken at primary tumor resection. The study sequenced unsorted whole RNA from tumor, nontumor lung or frozen PBMC. MiXCR was run by TCRdb on the 5' RACE reads, yielding one entry per CDR3 protein. The sample holds about 48,000 distinct CDR3 sequences, approximately 5.7% seen once. This CDR3 contains 15 residues. The chain links TRBV3-2 to TRBJ1-5. TRBV3-2 is marked as a pseudogene. The source is a male donor with early-stage non-small cell lung cancer. Specimen: PBMCs, collected at surgery. The CDR3 coding sequence is TGTGCCAGCAGCCAAGATAGGCCGGTACTTCAGCCCCAGCATTTT. Protein sequence: CASSQDRPVLQPQHF.